The 26 T cell receptor beta chains reported below all come from one sample, sequenced in a study of T cell clonotyping in hematopoietic cell transplantation. The assay was immunoSEQ multiplex PCR, and TCRdb's table has in-frame clones only and misses some. The table lists fewer than 20,000 clones, 70% to 75% of them singletons, with about 9.9% in the top ten. Material: peripheral blood mononuclear cells. All receptors come from a woman aged 60 to 75 in good health. Some clones in this sample may be carry-over from other donors' samples.

This chain joins TRBV7-2 and TRBJ2-7; 9 bases map to TRBD2. This CDR3 comprises 15 residues. V was clipped by 0 bases and J by 2 bases; unmatched bases: 2. Germline loops: CDR1 SGHTA, CDR2 FQGNSA. The CDR3 is CASSLASGSPYEQYF. CDR3 nucleotides: TGTGCCAGCAGCTTAGCTAGCGGGAGCCCCTACGAGCAGTACTTC.

The chain carries TRBV2 and TRBJ2-3, with D unclear. Trimming pared 3 bases from V and 4 bases from J, leaving 11 bases between. Germline-derived CDR1 and CDR2 are SNHLY and FYNNEI. The CDR3 runs 14 residues. CDR3 loop: CASSDGQGADTQYF. CDR3 coding DNA: TGTGCCAGCAGTGATGGCCAAGGTGCAGATACGCAGTATTTT.

This clone rates as medium-sized (0.01 to 0.1%). This sequence joins TRBV19 and TRBJ1-1, with a possible D match to TRBD1 (5 bases). Trimming stripped 5 bases from V and 4 bases from J, with 17 bases between. CDR3 length equals 15 residues. Germline CDR1 and CDR2: LNHDA and SQIVND (reference sequence). The CDR3 is CASSPTPGGSTEAFF. The DNA for the CDR3 is TGTGCCAGTAGTCCAACACCGGGGGGTAGCACTGAAGCTTTCTTT.

The CDR3 spells CAWSVPGQGESPLHF. The CDR3 nucleotides read TGTGCCTGGAGTGTACCGGGACAGGGGGAATCACCCCTCCACTTT. This chain connects TRBV30 to TRBJ1-6, with 11 bases aligning to TRBD1. The CDR3 contains 15 residues. V trimming: 0 bases; J trimming: 10 bases; junction bases outside the gene matches: 5. CDR1 is GTSNPN, CDR2 SVGIG, per germline (reference sequence).

The rearrangement joins TRBV6-1 to TRBJ2-1; possibly TRBD1 for D (5 bases). Trimming stripped 4 bases from V and 8 bases from J, with 9 bases between. From germline, CDR1 is MNHNS and CDR2 SASEGT. CDR3 length equals 12 residues. The CDR3 region has the DNA TGTGCCAGCAGTGCAGACAGTCATGAGCAGTTCTTC. Translating gives CASSADSHEQFF.

The gene calls are TRBV2 and TRBJ2-7; TRBD1 is a possible D gene (6 bases). Deletions cut 8 bases from V and 5 bases from J, with 19 bases between. CDR1 and CDR2 (germline): SNHLY, FYNNEI. The CDR3 is 14 residues long. CDR3 loop: CASARTVLAHEQYF. The CDR3 region has the DNA TGTGCCAGCGCTAGGACAGTGTTAGCCCACGAGCAGTACTTC.

This chain joins TRBV5-6 and TRBJ1-1; D gene ambiguous. The CDR3 covers 14 residues. The V end was cut by 6 bases, the J end by 3 bases, with 15 bases between. Germline assignment: CDR1 SGHDT and CDR2 YYEEEE. CDR3 sequence (DNA): TGTGCCAGCACCCGTGGAAAGCCGGACACTGAAGCTTTCTTT. Translation: CASTRGKPDTEAFF.

J is TRBJ2-7 and V is TRBV30; 8 bases line up with TRBD1. The J segment lost 2 bases and the V segment lost 2 bases, leaving 5 bases of the junction unmatched. Per the germline V gene, CDR1 is GTSNPN and CDR2 is SVGIG (reference sequence). CDR3 length: 14 amino acids. CDR3 bases: TGTGCCTGGAGTACTGGACAGGGCCCCTACGAGCAGTACTTC. This translates into CAWSTGQGPYEQYF.

The V call is TRBV1, the J call TRBJ2-5; TRBD2 is the table's D call and was not checked against the DNA. TRBV1 is annotated as a pseudogene. The CDR3 runs to 17 residues. Written as DNA, the CDR3 is TGCACCAGCAGTCCGGGACTAGCGGGGGGGCTCCAAGAGACCCAGTACTTC. Its translation is CTSSPGLAGGLQETQYF.

The chain recombines TRBV29-1 with TRBJ1-2; possibly TRBD1 for D (5 bases). Germline V gene lookup returns CDR1 SQVTM and CDR2 ANQGSEA. The CDR3 length is 11 residues. Trimming removed 4 bases at V and 8 bases at J, with 11 bases between. The chain's CDR3 is CSVVGVGGYTF. The CDR3 DNA follows: TGCAGCGTTGTGGGGGTCGGGGGCTACACCTTC. Combining the CDR3 with reference TRBV29-1 and TRBJ1-2 gives the whole variable domain SAVISQKPSRDICQRGTSLTIQCQVDSQVTMMFWYRQQPGQSLTLIATANQGSEATYESGFVIDKFPISRPNLTFSTLTVSNMSPEDSSIYLCSVVGVGGYTFGSGTRLTVV.

This chain joins TRBV5-1 and TRBJ2-5; 8 bases agree with TRBD1. Germline CDR1 and CDR2: SGHRS and YFSETQ. CDR3 length equals 14 residues. After removal of 0 bases from V and 4 bases from J, the junction contained 2 bases not matched to a gene. In nucleotides, the CDR3 is TGCGCCAGCAGCTTGGGTACAGGGGGAGAGACCCAGTACTTC. This translates into CASSLGTGGETQYF.

This chain joins TRBV11-2 and TRBJ2-7, with 10 bases that match TRBD2. Unmatched junction bases numbered 6, after V lost 4 bases and J lost 6 bases. CDR1 and CDR2 from the germline V gene are SGHAT and FQNNGV. CDR3 size: 14 residues. Here the CDR3 reads CASSYLAGVGEQYF. Here the CDR3 DNA reads TGTGCCAGCAGCTACCTAGCGGGAGTGGGCGAGCAGTACTTC. The whole variable domain, filled in from reference TRBV11-2 and TRBJ2-7, reads EAGVAQSPRYKIIEKRQSVAFWCNPISGHATLYWYQQILGQGPKLLIQFQNNGVVDDSQLPKDRFSAERLKGVDSTLKIQPAKLEDSAVYLCASSYLAGVGEQYFGPGTRLTVT.

The rearrangement joins TRBV7-9 to TRBJ2-7, with 9 nucleotides matching TRBD2. Unmatched junction bases numbered 4, after V lost 4 bases and J lost 3 bases. Per the germline V gene, CDR1 is SEHNR and CDR2 is FQNEAQ (reference sequence). CDR3 length: 14 residues. The DNA of the CDR3 is TGTGCCAGCAGCTCCCTAGCGGGGAACTACGAGCAGTACTTC. It yields the protein CASSSLAGNYEQYF.

The V and J genes are TRBV5-6 and TRBJ2-5; 8 bases line up with TRBD1. J gave up 4 bases and V 4 bases, and 9 bases lay outside the gene matches. The CDR3 sequence is 15 residues long. CDR1 SGHDT and CDR2 YYEEEE come from the germline V gene. Written as DNA, the CDR3 is TGTGCCAGCAGCGCAAATACCGGGACAGGAGAGACCCAGTACTTC. Its translation: CASSANTGTGETQYF. The full variable domain, with the rest looked up from reference TRBV5-6 and TRBJ2-5, is DAGVTQSPTHLIKTRGQQVTLRCSPKSGHDTVSWYQQALGQGPQFIFQYYEEEERQRGNFPDRFSGHQFPNYSSELNVNALLLGDSALYLCASSANTGTGETQYFGPGTRLLVL.

V gene TRBV30 combines with J gene TRBJ1-1; 9 bases align to TRBD1. This CDR3 is 14 amino acids long. V shed 2 bases and J 5 bases; nucleotides not matched to a gene: 6. CDR1 and CDR2 (germline): GTSNPN, SVGIG (reference sequence). The CDR3 nucleotides are TGTGCCTGGAGTCCCCGGGACAGGGAAACTGAAGCTTTCTTT. Encoded protein: CAWSPRDRETEAFF.

This chain links TRBV5-6 with TRBJ1-4; D is undetermined. Germline V lookup: CDR1 SGHDT, CDR2 YYEEEE. V was cut by 1 base and J by 5 bases, with 9 bases left in between. The CDR3 runs to 14 residues. This chain's CDR3 is CASSLLVVNEKLFF. CDR3 bases: TGTGCCAGCAGCTTGCTGGTAGTCAATGAAAAACTGTTTTTT.

This clone qualifies as hyperexpanded. The chain is built from TRBV25-1 and TRBJ1-2, with D hard to call. CDR3 length: 14 residues. V dropped 3 bases and J dropped 7 bases, with 15 bases sitting between them. Germline V gives CDR1 MGHDK, CDR2 SYGVNS. CDR3 in DNA: TGTGCCAGCAGTGAGCTCGGGTCGGTATTTGGCTACACCTTC. Protein product: CASSELGSVFGYTF.

The chain couples TRBV6-1 to TRBJ2-3; TRBD1 matches at 8 bases. Germline loops: CDR1 MNHNS, CDR2 SASEGT. The V and J ends lost 4 bases and 0 bases, in that order; junction bases with no gene match: 6. This CDR3 has 16 amino acids. CDR3 loop: CASSGGQVASTDTQYF. The CDR3 DNA sequence: TGTGCCAGCAGTGGGGGACAGGTGGCTAGCACAGATACGCAGTATTTT.

The chain is built from TRBV27 and TRBJ2-7; 8 nucleotides match TRBD1. CDR1 is MNHEY and CDR2 is SMNVEV in the germline V gene (reference sequence). The CDR3 totals 14 residues. J lost 9 bases, V lost 4 bases, and 11 bases had no gene match. CDR3 region: CASSSIQGAVWQYF. The CDR3 region has the DNA TGTGCCAGCAGTTCCATTCAGGGGGCAGTTTGGCAGTACTTC.

V and J are TRBV29-1 and TRBJ2-1; TRBD1 matches at 9 bases. Germline CDR1 reads SQVTM; CDR2 reads ANQGSEA. The CDR3 runs to 15 residues. The V segment lost 4 bases and the J segment 5 bases; nucleotides outside the gene matches: 9. As DNA, the CDR3 is TGCAGCGTTGTGTATCGGACAGGGGCCGACAATGAGCAGTTCTTC. The encoded protein is CSVVYRTGADNEQFF.

This chain connects TRBV6-6 to TRBJ1-1, with 8 bases that match TRBD1. The CDR3 covers 11 residues. The germline CDR1 and CDR2 sequences are MNHNY and SVGAGI (reference sequence). V gave up 11 bases and J gave up 3 bases; unmatched junction bases: 2. As DNA, the CDR3 is TGTGCCCACAGGGGGTACACTGAAGCTTTCTTT. Translated, it gives CAHRGYTEAFF.

The chain couples TRBV4-3 to TRBJ1-1; D ambiguous. Between the trimmed V and J ends, which lost 1 base and 2 bases, there was a span of 11 bases. The V gene's germline CDR1 is LGHNA and CDR2 YSLEER. This CDR3 region has 15 residues. CDR3 DNA sequence: TGCGCCAGCAGCCAAGGGGCGGGTATTAACACTGAAGCTTTCTTT. Translated: CASSQGAGINTEAFF.

J is TRBJ2-2 and V is TRBV7-9; D is ambiguous. CDR1 and CDR2 (germline): SEHNR, FQNEAQ (reference sequence). V was clipped by 7 bases and J by 4 bases, with 7 bases between them. The CDR3 is made up of 12 amino acids. The CDR3 is CASNSGTGELFF. The CDR3 DNA is TGTGCCAGCAACTCGGGCACCGGGGAGCTGTTTTTT.

The DNA for the CDR3 is TGTGCCAGCAGTCCAGGGACAGGCAGCACAGATACGCAGTATTTT. The encoded protein is CASSPGTGSTDTQYF. The chain carries TRBV2 and TRBJ2-3; 8 nucleotides line up with TRBD1. With 5 bases clipped from V and 0 bases from J, the junction kept 4 bases outside the gene matches. CDR1 SNHLY and CDR2 FYNNEI come from the germline V gene. This CDR3 comprises 15 residues.

The gene calls are TRBV6-5 and TRBJ2-7, with D perhaps matching TRBD1 (6 bases). Germline loops: CDR1 MNHEY, CDR2 SVGAGI. Trimming took 4 bases from V and 0 from J, leaving 13 bases between them. This CDR3 is 15 amino acids long. CDR3 DNA: TGTGCCAGCAGTTCGCGGACAGAAAGCTCCTACGAGCAGTACTTC. The encoded protein is CASSSRTESSYEQYF.

This CDR3 is CASSHVGSNQPQHF. CDR3 in DNA: TGTGCCAGTAGTCATGTGGGTAGCAATCAGCCCCAGCATTTT. The chain carries TRBV19 and TRBJ1-5; D is unresolved. Germline V gene data show CDR1 as LNHDA and CDR2 as SQIVND (reference sequence). Between the trimmed V and J ends, which lost 5 bases and 0 bases, there was a span of 8 bases. The CDR3 has 14 amino acids.